This TCR beta chain was profiled in a study of T cell changes during pregnancy in multiple sclerosis. The method was immunoSEQ multiplex PCR; TCRdb's version includes in-frame clones alone and lacks a portion of them. The sample has some 37,000 clones; over 90% are singletons. J gave up 1 base and V 1 base, and 3 bases lay outside the gene matches. The CDR3 totals 15 residues. The germline gives CDR1 LGHNA, CDR2 YSLEER. The source of this sequence is a female donor in good health, enrolled as a control in a pregnancy study. The chain has TRBV4-3 and TRBJ2-5; 7 bases are shared with TRBD2. The sample was CD4+ T cells from peripheral blood mononuclear cells, taken after pregnancy. The CDR3 loop is CASSQGGGAQETQYF. Here the CDR3 DNA reads TGCGCCAGCAGCCAAGGGGGGGGAGCCCAAGAGACCCAGTACTTC.